Listed below are T cell receptor beta chains from one sample, sequenced in a study of PD-L1 blockade in urothelial cancer. Method: immunoSEQ multiplex PCR; TCRdb's copy keeps in-frame clones and lacks some. The data hold 30,000 to 40,000 clones, with more than 85% observed a single time. Material: PBMCs, obtained around atezolizumab (anti-PD-L1) treatment. The receptors come from a woman aged 60-75 years with urothelial cancer. Each CDR3 is given with its conserved first and last residue. The order of the fields is V gene, CDR3 length, J gene, D gene, clone size, CDR3 protein, CDR3 DNA. A D gene is named only where the DNA matches it firmly. Rows give clone size only sometimes, using once, few, many, or a class for an expanded clone.

V gene: TRBV13
CDR3 length: 20
J gene: TRBJ2-3
D gene: TRBD2
clone size: NA
CDR3 protein: CASSPATGTSGRWGTDTQYF
CDR3 DNA: TGTGCCAGCAGCCCCGCAACCGGGACTAGCGGGAGATGGGGCACAGATACGCAGTATTTT

V gene: TRBV18
CDR3 length: 15
J gene: TRBJ1-2
D gene: NA
clone size: NA
CDR3 protein: CASSPLTGSVYGYTF
CDR3 DNA: TGTGCCAGCTCACCACTAACGGGTTCGGTCTATGGCTACACCTTC

V gene: TRBV27
CDR3 length: 13
J gene: TRBJ2-1
D gene: TRBD1
clone size: NA
CDR3 protein: CASSLVRGHEQFF
CDR3 DNA: TGTGCCAGCAGTTTAGTGAGGGGGCATGAGCAGTTCTTC

V gene: TRBV27
CDR3 length: 14
J gene: TRBJ2-7
D gene: NA
clone size: NA
CDR3 protein: CASSGLDAFYEQYF
CDR3 DNA: TGTGCCAGCAGCGGACTGGACGCATTCTACGAGCAGTACTTC

V gene: TRBV14
CDR3 length: 13
J gene: TRBJ2-5
D gene: NA
clone size: NA
CDR3 protein: CASSQAGARGQYF
CDR3 DNA: TGTGCCAGCAGCCAAGCTGGTGCGCGGGGCCAGTACTTC

V gene: TRBV7-3
CDR3 length: 14
J gene: TRBJ2-2
D gene: NA
clone size: NA
CDR3 protein: CASSLGGPAGELFF
CDR3 DNA: TGTGCCAGCAGCTTAGGGGGCCCAGCCGGGGAGCTGTTTTTT

V gene: TRBV6-1
CDR3 length: 15
J gene: TRBJ2-6
D gene: NA
clone size: NA
CDR3 protein: CASSDPYSGANVLTF
CDR3 DNA: TGTGCCAGCAGTGACCCTTACTCTGGGGCCAACGTCCTGACTTTC

V gene: TRBV28
CDR3 length: 11
J gene: TRBJ2-3
D gene: NA
clone size: NA
CDR3 protein: CASSRRDTQYF
CDR3 DNA: TGTGCCAGCAGTCGGAGGGATACGCAGTATTTT

V gene: TRBV25-1
CDR3 length: 15
J gene: TRBJ1-1
D gene: TRBD1
clone size: NA
CDR3 protein: CASSAMGTGVTEAFF
CDR3 DNA: TGTGCCAGCAGTGCAATGGGGACAGGGGTCACTGAAGCTTTCTTT

V gene: TRBV21-1
CDR3 length: 16
J gene: TRBJ1-5
D gene: NA
clone size: NA
CDR3 protein: CASSKEENSSHQPQHF
CDR3 DNA: TGTGCCAGCAGCAAAGAAGAAAACAGTTCCCATCAGCCCCAGCATTTT

V gene: TRBV25-1
CDR3 length: 14
J gene: TRBJ1-2
D gene: TRBD1
clone size: NA
CDR3 protein: CASSDSRGLYGYTF
CDR3 DNA: TGTGCCAGCAGTGATTCCAGGGGGCTCTATGGCTACACCTTC

V gene: TRBV7-9
CDR3 length: 15
J gene: TRBJ2-2
D gene: NA
clone size: once
CDR3 protein: CASSLPPHDTGELFF
CDR3 DNA: TGTGCCAGCAGCTTACCTCCACACGACACCGGGGAGCTGTTTTTT

V gene: TRBV19
CDR3 length: 15
J gene: TRBJ2-6
D gene: NA
clone size: NA
CDR3 protein: CASSTGLSGANVLTF
CDR3 DNA: TGTGCCAGTAGTACAGGTCTCTCTGGGGCCAACGTCCTGACTTTC

V gene: TRBV11-2
CDR3 length: 12
J gene: TRBJ2-1
D gene: NA
clone size: NA
CDR3 protein: CASSLAGNEQFF
CDR3 DNA: TGTGCCAGCAGCTTAGCGGGGAATGAGCAGTTCTTC

V gene: TRBV27
CDR3 length: 15
J gene: TRBJ2-3
D gene: NA
clone size: NA
CDR3 protein: CASSLRTLSTDTQYF
CDR3 DNA: TGTGCCAGCAGTTTACGGACACTGAGCACAGATACGCAGTATTTT

V gene: TRBV5-1
CDR3 length: 14
J gene: TRBJ2-2
D gene: TRBD1
clone size: NA
CDR3 protein: CASSEGQGTGELFF
CDR3 DNA: TGCGCCAGCAGCGAGGGACAGGGGACCGGGGAGCTGTTTTTT

V gene: TRBV7-6
CDR3 length: 13
J gene: TRBJ1-2
D gene: NA
clone size: NA
CDR3 protein: CASSLEPNYGYTF
CDR3 DNA: TGTGCCAGCAGCTTAGAGCCCAACTATGGCTACACCTTC

V gene: TRBV5-1
CDR3 length: 15
J gene: TRBJ2-3
D gene: NA
clone size: NA
CDR3 protein: CASSEGGSSTDTQYF
CDR3 DNA: TGCGCCAGCAGCGAGGGGGGGTCCAGCACAGATACGCAGTATTTT

V gene: TRBV7-6
CDR3 length: 12
J gene: TRBJ2-5
D gene: NA
clone size: NA
CDR3 protein: CASSFRGETQYF
CDR3 DNA: TGTGCCAGCAGCTTCCGCGGGGAGACCCAGTACTTC

V gene: TRBV27
CDR3 length: 15
J gene: TRBJ2-1
D gene: TRBD2
clone size: NA
CDR3 protein: CASSLSALGLAEQFF
CDR3 DNA: TGTGCCAGCAGTTTATCGGCTCTCGGACTAGCGGAGCAGTTCTTC

V gene: TRBV9
CDR3 length: 13
J gene: TRBJ1-1
D gene: NA
clone size: NA
CDR3 protein: CASSVDRSTEAFF
CDR3 DNA: TGTGCCAGCAGCGTAGATAGAAGCACTGAAGCTTTCTTT

V gene: TRBV4-2
CDR3 length: 15
J gene: TRBJ1-1
D gene: TRBD1
clone size: NA
CDR3 protein: CASSPRTGMNTEAFF
CDR3 DNA: TGTGCCAGCAGCCCCCGGACAGGAATGAACACTGAAGCTTTCTTT

V gene: TRBV5-1
CDR3 length: 13
J gene: TRBJ2-1
D gene: NA
clone size: once
CDR3 protein: CASSLGSRNEQFF
CDR3 DNA: TGCGCCAGCAGCTTGGGTTCTCGGAATGAGCAGTTCTTC

V gene: TRBV4-3
CDR3 length: 15
J gene: TRBJ2-1
D gene: TRBD2
clone size: NA
CDR3 protein: CASSQEASGTNEQFF
CDR3 DNA: TGCGCCAGCAGCCAAGAGGCTAGCGGGACCAATGAGCAGTTCTTC

V gene: TRBV19
CDR3 length: 19
J gene: TRBJ2-3
D gene: NA
clone size: NA
CDR3 protein: CASSIFPGVSPSSTDTQYF
CDR3 DNA: TGTGCCAGTAGTATTTTTCCGGGGGTTTCCCCCTCTAGCACAGATACGCAGTATTTT

V gene: TRBV5-6
CDR3 length: 15
J gene: TRBJ2-1
D gene: TRBD1
clone size: once
CDR3 protein: CASSKGQGNTGEQFF
CDR3 DNA: TGTGCCAGCAGCAAAGGACAGGGAAACACTGGTGAGCAGTTCTTC

V gene: TRBV5-5
CDR3 length: 17
J gene: TRBJ2-2
D gene: TRBD2
clone size: NA
CDR3 protein: CASSSGTSGANTGELFF
CDR3 DNA: TGTGCCAGCAGCTCGGGGACTAGCGGCGCGAACACCGGGGAGCTGTTTTTT